What follows are 23 T cell receptor beta chains derived from one specimen sequenced in a study of OX40 agonist ivuxolimab in advanced cancers. Method: immunoSEQ multiplex PCR; TCRdb's copy keeps in-frame clones and lacks some. There are 25,000 to 35,000 clones in the sample; roughly 83% occur only once, and about 25% lies in the top ten. The sample was CD4+ or CD8+ T cells sorted from blood, taken in a trial of the OX40 agonist ivuxolimab. These receptors were taken from an adult with an advanced solid tumor such as melanoma, head and neck, liver or kidney cancer.

The chain is built from TRBV13 and TRBJ1-2, with 8 positions matching TRBD1. The V gene's germline CDR1 is PRHDT and CDR2 FYEKMQ (reference sequence). J lost 6 bases, V lost 3 bases, and 12 bases had no gene match. This CDR3 comprises 16 residues. Here the CDR3 reads CASSLGATGVMDGYTF. The CDR3 coding sequence is TGTGCCAGCAGCTTGGGGGCGACAGGGGTTATGGATGGCTACACCTTC.

The chain joins TRBV6-5 to TRBJ2-1; 7 bases line up with TRBD1. The CDR3 extends over 15 amino acids. V lost 6 bases, J lost 0 bases, and 5 bases stayed unmatched. Germline CDR1 is MNHEY and CDR2 is SVGAGI. This CDR3 is CASSSDRSSYNEQFF. CDR3 nucleotides: TGTGCCAGCAGCTCGGACAGGAGCTCCTACAATGAGCAGTTCTTC.

This chain links TRBV21-1 with TRBJ2-1; TRBD2 reflects the table's D call only, with no check against the DNA. TRBV21-1 has pseudogene status. The CDR3 contains 20 residues. The CDR3 DNA is TGTGCCAGCAGCAAAGTCATCCTAGCGGGGGCCTCGGGGGGCTACAATGAGCAGTTCTTC. Its translation is CASSKVILAGASGGYNEQFF.

This chain joins TRBV7-9 and TRBJ2-7; TRBD1 might be the D (6 bases). Looked up from germline, CDR1 is SEHNR and CDR2 is FQNEAQ (reference sequence). The ends were cut back, 5 bases at V and 2 bases at J, with 22 bases in the middle. The CDR3 spans 17 residues. Here the CDR3 reads CASSDRTAPNGAYEQYF. The CDR3 DNA reads as TGTGCCAGCAGCGACCGGACAGCCCCAAACGGAGCCTACGAGCAGTACTTC.

V is TRBV28 and J is TRBJ2-5; the match to TRBD1 covers 7 bases. This CDR3 contains 13 residues. The germline V gene has CDR1 MDHEN and CDR2 SYDVKM. V dropped 3 bases and J dropped 4; count of bases not matched to a gene: 2. The CDR3 region is CASSFDRVETQYF. The CDR3 region has the DNA TGTGCCAGCAGTTTCGACAGGGTAGAGACCCAGTACTTC.

This chain links TRBV11-3 with TRBJ1-1, with TRBD1 matching over 9 bases. The length of the CDR3 is 19 residues. After removal of 3 bases from V and 3 bases from J, the junction contained 17 bases not matched to a gene. Germline values: CDR1 SGHNT, CDR2 YENEEA. CDR3 amino acids: CASSLGFRDRDEGDTEAFF. CDR3 nucleotide sequence: TGTGCCAGCAGCTTGGGCTTTCGGGACAGGGACGAAGGGGACACTGAAGCTTTCTTT. The whole variable domain, filled in from reference TRBV11-3 and TRBJ1-1, reads EAGVVQSPRYKIIEKKQPVAFWCNPISGHNTLYWYLQNLGQGPELLIRYENEEAVDDSQLPKDRFSAERLKGVDSTLKIQPAELGDSAVYLCASSLGFRDRDEGDTEAFFGQGTRLTVV.

This rearrangement joins TRBV6-5 to TRBJ1-2; possible D gene TRBD1, 6 bases. The CDR3 totals 12 residues. V was pared by 6 bases and J by 8 bases, with 13 bases between. Looked up from germline, CDR1 is MNHEY and CDR2 is SVGAGI. This CDR3 reads CASSPDRIGYTF. The DNA of the CDR3 is TGTGCCAGCAGCCCAGACAGGATAGGCTACACCTTC.

This clone was detected a few times. The chain employs TRBV6-1 and TRBJ2-7; D assignment may be TRBD1 or TRBD2 (5 bases each). The CDR3 extends over 16 amino acids. V lost 3 bases and J lost 4, with 19 bases in between. Germline CDR1 is MNHNS and CDR2 is SASEGT. The CDR3 DNA sequence: TGTGCCAGCAGTGATGAGGGCAGGGTTTTAGGATACGAGCAGTACTTC. Amino acid sequence: CASSDEGRVLGYEQYF.

The rearrangement joins TRBV7-2 to TRBJ2-7, with TRBD1 identical over 9 bases. Germline CDR1 and CDR2: SGHTA and FQGNSA. V gave up 4 bases and J gave up 3 bases; unmatched junction bases: 7. The CDR3 spans 15 residues. The CDR3 spells CASSSFPGQGYEQYF. CDR3 DNA sequence: TGTGCCAGCAGCTCGTTTCCGGGACAGGGCTACGAGCAGTACTTC.

This rearrangement joins TRBV13 to TRBJ2-7, with TRBD1 identical over 8 bases. The CDR3 has 17 amino acids. Trimming removed 5 bases from V and 1 base from J; junction bases left unmatched: 13. Germline loops: CDR1 PRHDT, CDR2 FYEKMQ (reference sequence). The CDR3 sequence: CASSTHQDGTGSYEQYF. CDR3 sequence (DNA): TGTGCCAGCAGCACTCACCAAGACGGGACAGGTTCCTACGAGCAGTACTTC.

The V and J genes are TRBV5-6 and TRBJ2-2, with TRBD2 matching over 8 bases. This CDR3 region has 18 residues. Germline values: CDR1 SGHDT, CDR2 YYEEEE. Losses at the gene ends were 2 bases for V and 4 bases for J; bases not matched to a gene: 13. The CDR3 DNA follows: TGTGCCAGCAGCTTCAGGCTAGCGGGTACCGCGGGCACCGGGGAGCTGTTTTTT. It codes for CASSFRLAGTAGTGELFF.

In regard to this clone: The junction departs from germline at one end; a sequencing error may be responsible. This sequence joins TRBV5-4 and TRBJ2-1, with D tentatively TRBD1 (7 bases). CDR3 length: 14 amino acids. Germline values: CDR1 SGHNT, CDR2 YYREEE (reference sequence). The CDR3 DNA sequence: TGTGCCAGCACGCAGGGGGGAGATTACAGTGAGCAGTTCTTC. Protein: CASTQGGDYSEQFF.

This chain links TRBV28 with TRBJ2-2; D not resolved. The length of the CDR3 is 12 residues. Trimming took off 4 bases at V and 6 bases at J, with 6 bases between the two ends. Per germline, CDR1 MDHEN and CDR2 SYDVKM. CDR3 bases: TGTGCCAGCAGTTCGGGCGCCGGGGAGCTGTTTTTT. It is translated as CASSSGAGELFF.

The rearrangement uses TRBV4-1 and TRBJ2-1, with TRBD2 matching over 16 bases. Germline-derived CDR1 and CDR2 are MGHRA and YSYEKL. The CDR3 extends over 19 amino acids. Losses at the gene ends were 2 bases for V and 7 bases for J; bases not matched to a gene: 11. The CDR3 here is CASSQTGTSGRARRNEQFF. As DNA, the CDR3 is TGCGCCAGCAGCCAAACCGGGACTAGCGGGAGGGCCCGTCGGAATGAGCAGTTCTTC.

By share, this clone counts as medium-sized. This chain joins TRBV7-2 and TRBJ2-7; 7 nucleotides align to TRBD2. The CDR3 is 16 amino acids. J was trimmed by 3 bases and V by 0 bases; bases with no gene match: 8. Germline CDR1 is SGHTA and CDR2 is FQGNSA. The CDR3: CASSLATSPLLYEQYF. DNA for the CDR3: TGTGCCAGCAGCTTAGCGACTAGCCCCTTGCTCTACGAGCAGTACTTC. Looking up the rest from reference TRBV7-2 and TRBJ2-7 gives the full variable domain: GAGVSQSPSNKVTEKGKDVELRCDPISGHTALYWYRQSLGQGLEFLIYFQGNSAPDKSGLPSDRFSAERTGGSVSTLTIQRTQQEDSAVYLCASSLATSPLLYEQYFGPGTRLTVT.

The rearrangement joins TRBV11-3 to TRBJ2-2, with 12 bases aligning to TRBD2. CDR1 is SGHNT and CDR2 is YENEEA in the germline V gene. With 5 bases clipped from V and 5 bases from J, the junction kept 3 bases outside the gene matches. This CDR3 region has 15 residues. The CDR3 bases are TGTGCCAGCAGCCCGACTAGCGGGAGTACCGGGGAGCTGTTTTTT. Translation: CASSPTSGSTGELFF.

The chain uses TRBV4-1 and TRBJ2-7, with 9 bases matching TRBD1. The J segment lost 4 bases and the V segment lost 2 bases, leaving 3 bases of the junction unmatched. CDR1 is MGHRA and CDR2 is YSYEKL in the germline V gene. The CDR3 loop spans 14 amino acids. In DNA form, the CDR3 reads TGCGCCAGCAGCCAAACCGGGACAGGGTACGAGCAGTACTTC. Protein: CASSQTGTGYEQYF.

This rearrangement joins TRBV4-1 to TRBJ2-1; 9 bases align to TRBD2. Per the germline V gene, CDR1 is MGHRA and CDR2 is YSYEKL. CDR3 length equals 15 residues. Unmatched junction bases numbered 2, after V lost 1 base and J lost 4 bases. In nucleotides, the CDR3 is TGCGCCAGCAGCCAAGGACTAGCGGCTTACAATGAGCAGTTCTTC. Amino acid sequence: CASSQGLAAYNEQFF.

The DNA for the CDR3 is TGTGCCAGCAGCACTGGAGGTGGGGATACGCAGTATTTT. Encoded protein: CASSTGGGDTQYF. The chain combines TRBV9 with TRBJ2-3, with a weak D call TRBD2 (5 bases). V was clipped by 4 bases and J by 6 bases, with 12 bases between them. Germline values: CDR1 SGDLS, CDR2 YYNGEE. This CDR3 is 13 amino acids long.

In this sample, this clone turned up once. J is TRBJ2-1 and V is TRBV7-9; TRBD1 might be the D (6 bases). Germline CDR1 SEHNR, CDR2 FQNEAQ (reference sequence). CDR3 length: 14 amino acids. V was cut by 0 bases and J by 7 bases, with 10 bases left in between. CDR3 sequence reads: CASSLALRGNEQFF. CDR3 DNA: TGTGCCAGCAGCTTAGCGCTCAGGGGTAATGAGCAGTTCTTC.

The rearrangement uses TRBV2 and TRBJ1-2; possible D gene TRBD1, 5 bases. Germline lookup yields CDR1 SNHLY and CDR2 FYNNEI. With 7 bases removed from V and 2 bases from J, the gap between germline ends came to 11 bases. The CDR3 contains 13 residues. CDR3 amino acids: CASISGTNYGYTF. The CDR3 region has the DNA TGTGCCAGCATTTCAGGGACGAACTATGGCTACACCTTC.

V gene TRBV7-9 combines with J gene TRBJ2-3, with 8 positions matching TRBD1. The CDR3 extends over 16 amino acids. Germline CDR1 SEHNR, CDR2 FQNEAQ (reference sequence). The trim removed 5 bases at V and 3 bases at J, leaving 10 bases unmatched. In DNA form, the CDR3 reads TGTGCCAGCAGCAAACTAGAGACAGGGGAAACAGATACGCAGTATTTT. As protein: CASSKLETGETDTQYF.

The chain combines TRBV29-1 with TRBJ2-5, with 8 positions matching TRBD1. CDR3 size: 14 residues. Germline values: CDR1 SQVTM, CDR2 ANQGSEA. Trimming took 1 base from V and 5 from J; bases not matched to a gene: 6. The CDR3 DNA follows: TGCAGCGTTGAAGTCTGGACAGGGAGTGAGACCCAGTACTTC. Encoded protein: CSVEVWTGSETQYF.